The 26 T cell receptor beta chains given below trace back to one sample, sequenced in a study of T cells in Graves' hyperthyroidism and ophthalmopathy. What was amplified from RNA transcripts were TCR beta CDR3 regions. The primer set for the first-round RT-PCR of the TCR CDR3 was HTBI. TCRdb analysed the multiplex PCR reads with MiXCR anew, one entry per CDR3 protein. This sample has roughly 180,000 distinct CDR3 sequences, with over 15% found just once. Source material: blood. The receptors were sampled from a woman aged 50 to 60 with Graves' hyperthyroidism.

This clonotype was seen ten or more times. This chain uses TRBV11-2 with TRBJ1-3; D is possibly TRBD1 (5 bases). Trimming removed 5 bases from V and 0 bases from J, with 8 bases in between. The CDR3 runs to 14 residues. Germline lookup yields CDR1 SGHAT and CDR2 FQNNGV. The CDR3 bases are TGTGCCAGCAGCCGGGACTACTCTGGAAACACCATATATTTT. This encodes CASSRDYSGNTIYF.

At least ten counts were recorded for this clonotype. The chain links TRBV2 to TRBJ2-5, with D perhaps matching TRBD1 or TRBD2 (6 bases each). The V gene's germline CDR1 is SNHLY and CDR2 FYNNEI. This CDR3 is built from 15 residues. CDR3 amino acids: CDTRGVDRDQETQYF. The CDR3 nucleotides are TGTGACACGAGGGGGGTGGACAGAGACCAAGAGACCCAGTACTTC. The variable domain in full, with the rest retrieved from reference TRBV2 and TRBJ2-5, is EPEVTQTPSHQVTQMGQEVILRCVPISNHLYFYWYRQILGQKVEFLVSFYNNEISEKSEIFDDQFSVERPDGSNFTLKIRSTKLEDSAMYFCDTRGVDRDQETQYFGPGTRLLVL.

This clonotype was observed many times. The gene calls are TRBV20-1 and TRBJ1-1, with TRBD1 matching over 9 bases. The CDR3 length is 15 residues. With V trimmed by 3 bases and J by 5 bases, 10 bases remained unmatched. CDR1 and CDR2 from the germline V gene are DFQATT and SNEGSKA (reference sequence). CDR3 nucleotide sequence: TGCAGTGCTAGCCGACCTGGACAGGGGATGACTGAAGCTTTCTTT. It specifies CSASRPGQGMTEAFF.

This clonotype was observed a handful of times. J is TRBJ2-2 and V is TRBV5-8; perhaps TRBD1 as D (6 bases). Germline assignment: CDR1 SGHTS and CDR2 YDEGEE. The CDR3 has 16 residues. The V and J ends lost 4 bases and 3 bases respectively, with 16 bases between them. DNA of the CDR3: TGTGCCAGCAGCAATCGGGTCTCAGGGGACACCGGGGAGCTGTTTTTT. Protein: CASSNRVSGDTGELFF.

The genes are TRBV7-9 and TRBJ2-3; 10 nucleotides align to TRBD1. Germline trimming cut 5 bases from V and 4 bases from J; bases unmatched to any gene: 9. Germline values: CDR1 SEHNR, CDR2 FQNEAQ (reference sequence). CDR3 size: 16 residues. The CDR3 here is CASSPTGTGDPDTQYF. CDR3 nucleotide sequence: TGTGCCAGCAGCCCCACCGGGACAGGGGACCCAGATACGCAGTATTTT.

The CDR3 nucleotides read TGTGCCAGCAGCCTAGGGCCCGTCGGCACTGAAGCTTTCTTT. It yields the protein CASSLGPVGTEAFF. The chain uses TRBV28 and TRBJ1-1; D call uncertain. V was cut by 6 bases and J by 4 bases, with 15 bases left in between. Germline V gene lookup returns CDR1 MDHEN and CDR2 SYDVKM. This CDR3 comprises 14 residues.

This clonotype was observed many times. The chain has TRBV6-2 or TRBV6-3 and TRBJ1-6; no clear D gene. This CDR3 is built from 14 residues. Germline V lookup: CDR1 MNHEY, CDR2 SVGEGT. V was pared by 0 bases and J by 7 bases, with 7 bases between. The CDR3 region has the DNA TGTGCCAGCAGTTACTCGGCAGAGAATTCACCCCTCCACTTT. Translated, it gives CASSYSAENSPLHF.

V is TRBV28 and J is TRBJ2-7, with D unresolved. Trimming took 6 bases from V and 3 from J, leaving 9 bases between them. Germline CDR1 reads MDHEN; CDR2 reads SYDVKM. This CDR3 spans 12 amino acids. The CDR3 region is CASSPQVYEQYF. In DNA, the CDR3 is TGTGCCAGCAGCCCGCAGGTCTACGAGCAGTACTTC.

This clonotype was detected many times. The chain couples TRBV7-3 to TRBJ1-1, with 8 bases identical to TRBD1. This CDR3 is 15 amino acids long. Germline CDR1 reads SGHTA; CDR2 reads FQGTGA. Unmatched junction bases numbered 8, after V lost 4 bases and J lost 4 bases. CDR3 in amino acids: CASSSGQGEGTEAFF. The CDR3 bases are TGTGCCAGCAGCTCCGGACAGGGTGAGGGCACTGAAGCTTTCTTT. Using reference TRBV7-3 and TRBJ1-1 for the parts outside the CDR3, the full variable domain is GAGVSQTPSNKVTEKGKYVELRCDPISGHTALYWYRQSLGQGPEFLIYFQGTGAADDSGLPNDRFFAVRPEGSVSTLKIQRTERGDSAVYLCASSSGQGEGTEAFFGQGTRLTVV.

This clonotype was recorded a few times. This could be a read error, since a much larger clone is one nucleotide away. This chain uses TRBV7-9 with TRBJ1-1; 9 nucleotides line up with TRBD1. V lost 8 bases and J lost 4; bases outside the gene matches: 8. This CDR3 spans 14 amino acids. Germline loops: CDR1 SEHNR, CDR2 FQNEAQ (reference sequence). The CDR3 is CASGCSGQGTEAFF. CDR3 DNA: TGTGCCAGCGGATGCTCGGGACAGGGCACTGAAGCTTTCTTT.

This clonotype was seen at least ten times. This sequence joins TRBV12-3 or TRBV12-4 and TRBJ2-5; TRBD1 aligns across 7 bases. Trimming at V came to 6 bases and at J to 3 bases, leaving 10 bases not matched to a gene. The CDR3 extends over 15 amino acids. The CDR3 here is CASRRRRDSEETQYF. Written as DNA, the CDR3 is TGTGCCAGCAGGAGACGCCGGGACAGTGAAGAGACCCAGTACTTC.

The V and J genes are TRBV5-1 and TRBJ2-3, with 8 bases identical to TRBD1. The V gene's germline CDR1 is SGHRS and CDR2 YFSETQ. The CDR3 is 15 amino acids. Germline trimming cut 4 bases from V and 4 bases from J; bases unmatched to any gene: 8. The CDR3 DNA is TGCGCCAGCAGCAGACTGGACAGGGATTCAGATACGCAGTATTTT. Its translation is CASSRLDRDSDTQYF.

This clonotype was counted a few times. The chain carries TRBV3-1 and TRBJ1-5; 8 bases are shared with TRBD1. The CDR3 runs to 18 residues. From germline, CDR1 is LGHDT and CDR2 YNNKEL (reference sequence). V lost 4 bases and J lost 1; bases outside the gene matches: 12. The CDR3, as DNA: TGTGCCAGCAGCCCCGGGACAGGTAAATCGTGGAGCAATCAGCCCCAGCATTTT. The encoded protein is CASSPGTGKSWSNQPQHF.

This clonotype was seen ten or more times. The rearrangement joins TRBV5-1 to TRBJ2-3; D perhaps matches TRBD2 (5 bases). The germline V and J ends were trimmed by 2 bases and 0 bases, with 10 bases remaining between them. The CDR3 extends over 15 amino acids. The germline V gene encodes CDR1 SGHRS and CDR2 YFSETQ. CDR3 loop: CASSFRGTSTDTQYF. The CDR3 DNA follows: TGCGCCAGCAGCTTCCGGGGAACTAGCACAGATACGCAGTATTTT.

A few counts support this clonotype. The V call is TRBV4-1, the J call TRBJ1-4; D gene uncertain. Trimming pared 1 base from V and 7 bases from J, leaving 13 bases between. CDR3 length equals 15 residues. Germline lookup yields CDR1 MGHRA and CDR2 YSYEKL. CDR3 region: CASSQVSPPGEKLFF. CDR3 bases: TGCGCCAGCAGCCAAGTGTCACCCCCAGGTGAAAAACTGTTTTTT.

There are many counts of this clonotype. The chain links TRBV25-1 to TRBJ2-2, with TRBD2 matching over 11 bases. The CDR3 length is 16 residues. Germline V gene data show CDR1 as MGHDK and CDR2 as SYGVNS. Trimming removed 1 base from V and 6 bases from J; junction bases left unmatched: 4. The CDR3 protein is CASSEFLAGGAGELFF. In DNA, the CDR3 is TGTGCCAGCAGTGAATTCCTAGCGGGGGGTGCCGGGGAGCTGTTTTTT.

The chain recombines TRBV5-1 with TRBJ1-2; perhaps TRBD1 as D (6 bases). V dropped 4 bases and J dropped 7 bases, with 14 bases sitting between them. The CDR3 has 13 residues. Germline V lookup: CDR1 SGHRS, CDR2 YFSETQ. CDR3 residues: CASSQAGAGGYTF. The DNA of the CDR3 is TGCGCCAGCAGCCAGGCAGGGGCGGGTGGCTACACCTTC.

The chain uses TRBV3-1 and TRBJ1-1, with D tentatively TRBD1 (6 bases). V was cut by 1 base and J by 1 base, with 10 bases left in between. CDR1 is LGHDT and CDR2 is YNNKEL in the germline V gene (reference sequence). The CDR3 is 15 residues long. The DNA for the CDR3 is TGTGCCAGCAGCCAAGTCGGAGGGGGGAACACTGAAGCTTTCTTT. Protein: CASSQVGGGNTEAFF.

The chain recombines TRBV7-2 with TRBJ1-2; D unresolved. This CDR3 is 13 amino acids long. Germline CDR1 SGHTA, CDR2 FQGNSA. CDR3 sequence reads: CAADGAAPYGYTF. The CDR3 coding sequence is TGTGCAGCCGATGGAGCCGCCCCCTATGGCTACACCTTC.

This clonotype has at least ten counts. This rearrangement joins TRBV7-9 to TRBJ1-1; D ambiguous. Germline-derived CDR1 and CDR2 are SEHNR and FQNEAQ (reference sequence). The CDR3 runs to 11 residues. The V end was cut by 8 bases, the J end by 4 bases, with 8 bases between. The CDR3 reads CASRGITEAFF. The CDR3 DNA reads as TGTGCCAGCCGAGGGATCACTGAAGCTTTCTTT. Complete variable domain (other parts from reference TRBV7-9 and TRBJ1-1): DTGVSQNPRHKITKRGQNVTFRCDPISEHNRLYWYRQTLGQGPEFLTYFQNEAQLEKSRLLSDRFSAERPKGSFSTLEIQRTEQGDSAMYLCASRGITEAFFGQGTRLTVV.

The CDR3 spells CASAGWVAGSSPLHF. The CDR3 nucleotides read TGTGCCAGCGCCGGGTGGGTCGCTGGGAGTTCACCCCTCCACTTT. The chain combines TRBV6-1 with TRBJ1-6; D not certain. Trimming took 8 bases from V and 9 from J, leaving 20 bases between them. This CDR3 has 15 residues. Germline loops: CDR1 MNHNS, CDR2 SASEGT.

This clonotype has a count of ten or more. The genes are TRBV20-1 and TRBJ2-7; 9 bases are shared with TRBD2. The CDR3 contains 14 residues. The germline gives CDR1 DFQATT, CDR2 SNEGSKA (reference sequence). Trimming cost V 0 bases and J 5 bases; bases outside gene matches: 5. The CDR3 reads CSARDISGGNEQYF. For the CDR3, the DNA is TGCAGTGCTAGAGATATTAGCGGGGGAAACGAGCAGTACTTC.

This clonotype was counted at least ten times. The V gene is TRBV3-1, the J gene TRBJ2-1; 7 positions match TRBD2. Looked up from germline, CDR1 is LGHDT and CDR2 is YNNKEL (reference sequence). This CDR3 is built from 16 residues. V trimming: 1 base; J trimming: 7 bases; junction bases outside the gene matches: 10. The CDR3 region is CASSQASGTTWNEQFF. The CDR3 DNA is TGTGCCAGCAGCCAAGCCTCCGGGACTACTTGGAATGAGCAGTTCTTC.

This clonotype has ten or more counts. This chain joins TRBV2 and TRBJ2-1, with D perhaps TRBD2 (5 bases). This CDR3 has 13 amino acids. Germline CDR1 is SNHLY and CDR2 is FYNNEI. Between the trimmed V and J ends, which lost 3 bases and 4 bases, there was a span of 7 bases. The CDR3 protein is CASSDEGYNEQFF. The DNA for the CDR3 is TGTGCCAGCAGTGACGAGGGATACAATGAGCAGTTCTTC.

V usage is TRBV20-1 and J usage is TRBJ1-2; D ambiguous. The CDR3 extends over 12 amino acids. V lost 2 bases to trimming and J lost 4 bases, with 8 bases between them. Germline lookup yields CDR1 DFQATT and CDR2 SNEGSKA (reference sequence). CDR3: CSARPDVYGYTF. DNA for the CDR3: TGCAGTGCTAGACCGGACGTCTATGGCTACACCTTC.

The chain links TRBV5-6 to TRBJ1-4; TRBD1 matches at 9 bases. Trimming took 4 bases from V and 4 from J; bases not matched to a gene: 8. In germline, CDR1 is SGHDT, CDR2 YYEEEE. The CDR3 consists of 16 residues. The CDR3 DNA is TGTGCCAGCAGCGGGACAGGGCCTGCAAATAATGAAAAACTGTTTTTT. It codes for CASSGTGPANNEKLFF.